A selection of T cell receptor beta chains follows, all from one sample in a study of blood T cell repertoires in COVID-19. Measured with immunoSEQ multiplex PCR; TCRdb has only the in-frame clones, and not every one. The data show approximately 310,000 clones, with about 89% seen just once and approximately 4.7% held by the top ten. Sequencing was performed on PBMCs or T cells enriched from blood (not recorded which). These receptor sequences come from a man aged 55 to 70 who had recovered from COVID-19. CDR3s include the opening cysteine and the closing phenylalanine or tryptophan. A D gene is named only where the DNA matches it firmly. Not every row has a clone size; where given, it reads once, few, many or a size class.

j_call d_call v_call clone_size cdr3_aa cdr3_nt
TRBJ1-5 NA TRBV6-1 NA CASSERGGGNSNQPQHF TGTGCCAGCAGTGAGCGGGGAGGGGGGAATAGCAATCAGCCCCAGCATTTT
TRBJ1-2 TRBD1 TRBV28 NA CASSFFRGGGGYTF TGTGCCAGCAGTTTTTTTAGAGGGGGCGGCGGCTACACCTTC
TRBJ2-7 TRBD1 TRBV6-5 NA CASSYSGQVYEQYF TGTGCCAGCAGTTACTCGGGACAGGTCTACGAGCAGTACTTC
TRBJ2-3 TRBD2 TRBV11-2 NA CASSFIAGGTDTQYF TGTGCCAGCAGCTTTATAGCGGGGGGCACAGATACGCAGTATTTT
TRBJ2-7 TRBD2 TRBV5-1 NA CASSLTSGLYEQYF TGCGCCAGCAGCCTTACCTCGGGACTATACGAGCAGTACTTC
TRBJ2-7 NA TRBV28 NA CASRPGTRIYEQYF TGTGCCAGCAGACCCGGGACAAGAATATACGAGCAGTACTTC
TRBJ2-1 NA TRBV7-3 NA CASSLFTSTQYNEQFF TGTGCCAGCAGCTTGTTTACTAGTACCCAATACAATGAGCAGTTCTTC
TRBJ2-7 TRBD1 TRBV2 NA CASRGQAYEQYF TGTGCCAGCAGAGGACAGGCCTACGAGCAGTACTTC
TRBJ2-2 NA TRBV27 NA CASSLSLSLRYHTGELFF TGTGCCAGCAGTTTATCTCTATCACTCCGCTATCACACCGGGGAGCTGTTTTTT
TRBJ1-2 NA TRBV19 NA CASSLRQLPNYGYTF TGTGCCAGTAGTTTACGACAGTTACCAAACTATGGCTACACCTTC
TRBJ2-5 TRBD2 TRBV5-4 NA CASSRTSGSKETQYF TGTGCCAGCAGCCGGACTAGCGGGAGTAAGGAGACCCAGTACTTC
TRBJ2-7 NA TRBV5-1 NA CASSPGRTYEQYF TGCGCCAGCAGTCCCGGGAGAACCTACGAGCAGTACTTC
TRBJ1-1 NA TRBV6-2/TRBV6-3 NA CASSYSARDNTEAFF TGTGCCAGCAGTTACTCCGCGAGGGATAACACTGAAGCTTTCTTT
TRBJ1-1 NA TRBV24-1 NA CATSPTEGGEAFF TGTGCCACCAGTCCTACGGAGGGAGGGGAAGCTTTCTTT
TRBJ2-3 TRBD2 TRBV27 NA CASSLRRLASTDTQYF TGTGCCAGCAGTTTACGGCGACTAGCTAGCACAGATACGCAGTATTTT
TRBJ2-7 TRBD2 TRBV28 NA CASSHTSGSTYEQYF TGTGCCAGCAGTCATACTAGCGGGAGTACCTACGAGCAGTACTTC
TRBJ2-5 TRBD2 TRBV7-2 NA CASSLAQLAGVGETQYF TGTGCCAGCAGCTTAGCCCAACTAGCGGGAGTGGGAGAGACCCAGTACTTC
TRBJ1-5 NA TRBV7-9 NA CASSQDSSPNQPQHF TGTGCCAGCAGCCAGGACTCGTCCCCCAATCAGCCCCAGCATTTT
TRBJ2-1 NA TRBV5-4 NA CASSQGTNNEQFF TGTGCCAGCAGCCAGGGAACCAACAATGAGCAGTTCTTC
TRBJ2-1 TRBD2 TRBV7-9 NA CASSKRLARSSYNEQFF TGTGCCAGCAGCAAGAGACTAGCGCGAAGCTCCTACAATGAGCAGTTCTTC
TRBJ1-5 NA TRBV19 NA CASQVVRAPGNQPQHF TGTGCCAGCCAAGTGGTCAGGGCCCCAGGGAATCAGCCCCAGCATTTT
TRBJ1-2 NA TRBV3-1/TRBV3-2 NA CASSQGAGCPYGYTF TGTGCCAGCAGCCAAGGGGCAGGTTGCCCCTATGGCTACACCTTC
TRBJ1-1 NA TRBV28 NA CASSLTRVAEAFF TGTGCCAGCAGTTTAACGCGGGTCGCTGAAGCTTTCTTT
TRBJ1-1 NA TRBV2 NA CASSSGVATEAFF TGTGCCAGCAGTTCAGGGGTGGCCACTGAAGCTTTCTTT
TRBJ2-2 NA TRBV7-7 few CASSLVQGNTGELFF TGTGCTAGCAGCTTAGTCCAGGGGAACACCGGGGAGCTGTTTTTT
TRBJ2-7 NA TRBV3-1/TRBV3-2 NA CASSQVNRGEQYF TGTGCCAGCAGCCAAGTTAATAGGGGCGAGCAGTACTTC
TRBJ2-3 TRBD2 TRBV10-2 NA CATAVGTGGSDTQYF TGCGCCACAGCAGTGGGGACGGGGGGATCGGATACGCAGTATTTT
TRBJ2-1 TRBD2 TRBV5-1 NA CASNLADNEQFF TGCGCCAGCAATCTAGCGGACAATGAGCAGTTCTTC
TRBJ1-2 TRBD1 TRBV27 NA CASSSQGAIYGYTF TGTGCCAGCAGTAGCCAGGGGGCGATCTATGGCTACACCTTC
TRBJ2-1 TRBD2 TRBV29-1 NA CSVGPGGVVNNEQFF TGCAGCGTGGGCCCGGGAGGTGTAGTAAACAATGAGCAGTTCTTC
TRBJ2-2 NA TRBV21-1 NA CASSSRDRLGDGELFF TGTGCCAGCAGTTCTCGAGACCGCCTAGGGGACGGGGAGCTGTTTTTT
TRBJ2-5 TRBD2 TRBV18 NA CASSPGTSGQETQYF TGTGCCAGCTCACCCGGGACTAGCGGACAAGAGACCCAGTACTTC